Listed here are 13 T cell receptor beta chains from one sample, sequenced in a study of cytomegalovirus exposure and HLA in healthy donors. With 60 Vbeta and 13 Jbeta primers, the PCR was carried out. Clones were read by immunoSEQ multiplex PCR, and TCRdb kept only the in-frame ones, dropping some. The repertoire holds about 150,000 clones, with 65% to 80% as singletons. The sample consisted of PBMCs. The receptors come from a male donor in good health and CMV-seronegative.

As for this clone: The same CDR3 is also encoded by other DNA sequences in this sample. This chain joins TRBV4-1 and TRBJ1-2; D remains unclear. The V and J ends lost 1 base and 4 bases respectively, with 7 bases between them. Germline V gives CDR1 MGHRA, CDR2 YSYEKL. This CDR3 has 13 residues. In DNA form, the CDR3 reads TGCGCCAGCAGCCAAGGACAAACCTATGGCTACACCTTC. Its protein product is CASSQGQTYGYTF.

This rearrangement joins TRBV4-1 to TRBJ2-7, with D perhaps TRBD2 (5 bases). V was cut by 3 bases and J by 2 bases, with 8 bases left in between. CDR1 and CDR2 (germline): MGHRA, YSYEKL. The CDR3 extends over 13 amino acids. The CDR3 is CASSHLGTYEQYF. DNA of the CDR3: TGCGCCAGCAGCCATCTCGGGACCTACGAGCAGTACTTC.

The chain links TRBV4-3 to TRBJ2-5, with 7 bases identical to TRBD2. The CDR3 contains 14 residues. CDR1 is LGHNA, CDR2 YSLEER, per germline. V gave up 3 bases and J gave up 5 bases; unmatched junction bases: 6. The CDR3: CASSQTGTKETQYF. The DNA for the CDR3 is TGCGCCAGCAGCCAGACGGGGACTAAGGAGACCCAGTACTTC.

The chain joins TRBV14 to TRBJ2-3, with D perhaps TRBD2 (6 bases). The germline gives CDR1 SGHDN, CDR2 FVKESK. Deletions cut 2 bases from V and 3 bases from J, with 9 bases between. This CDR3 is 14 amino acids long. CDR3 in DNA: TGTGCCAGCAGCCAATGGAGGGGAACAGATACGCAGTATTTT. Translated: CASSQWRGTDTQYF.

CDR3 in DNA: TGTGCCAGTGGGCCTAGGCAGGGGAGGGCTGAAGCTTTCTTT. Translation: CASGPRQGRAEAFF. The chain has TRBV19 and TRBJ1-1, with D possibly matching TRBD1 (6 bases). The CDR3 sequence is 14 residues long. V lost 8 bases to trimming and J lost 6 bases, with 19 bases between them. Germline V gives CDR1 LNHDA, CDR2 SQIVND (reference sequence).

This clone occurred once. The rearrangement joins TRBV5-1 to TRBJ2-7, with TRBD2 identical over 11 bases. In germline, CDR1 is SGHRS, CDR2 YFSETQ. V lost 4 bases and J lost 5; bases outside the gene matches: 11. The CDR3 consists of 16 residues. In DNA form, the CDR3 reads TGCGCCAGCAGCCATCCCGGGACTAGCGGATTTAACGAGCAGTACTTC. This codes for CASSHPGTSGFNEQYF.

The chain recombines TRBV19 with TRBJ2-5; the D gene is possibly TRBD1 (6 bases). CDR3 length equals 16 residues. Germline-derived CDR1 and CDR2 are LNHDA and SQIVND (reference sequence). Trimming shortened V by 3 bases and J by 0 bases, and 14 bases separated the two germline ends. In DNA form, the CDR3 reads TGTGCCAGTAGTATGGGGACACCATCTTACCAAGAGACCCAGTACTTC. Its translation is CASSMGTPSYQETQYF.

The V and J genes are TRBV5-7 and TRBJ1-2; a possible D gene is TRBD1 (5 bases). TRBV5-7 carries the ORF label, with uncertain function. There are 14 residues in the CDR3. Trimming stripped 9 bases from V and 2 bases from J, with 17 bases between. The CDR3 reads CATPNPRGNYGYTF. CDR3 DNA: TGTGCCACCCCGAACCCCCGGGGGAACTATGGCTACACCTTC.

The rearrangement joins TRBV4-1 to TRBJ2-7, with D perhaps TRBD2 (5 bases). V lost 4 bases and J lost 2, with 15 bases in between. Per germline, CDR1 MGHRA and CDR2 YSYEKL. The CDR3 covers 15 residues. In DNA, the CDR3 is TGCGCCAGCAGCCCCGCCGAGGGCTTCCCCTACGAGCAGTACTTC. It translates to CASSPAEGFPYEQYF.

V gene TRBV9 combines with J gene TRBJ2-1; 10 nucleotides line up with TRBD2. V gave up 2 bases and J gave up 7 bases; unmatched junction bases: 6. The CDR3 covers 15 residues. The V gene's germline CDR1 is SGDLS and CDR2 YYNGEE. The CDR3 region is CASSVSGGAPNEQFF. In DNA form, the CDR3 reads TGTGCCAGCAGCGTCAGCGGGGGGGCCCCAAATGAGCAGTTCTTC. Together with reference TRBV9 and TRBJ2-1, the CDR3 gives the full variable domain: DSGVTQTPKHLITATGQRVTLRCSPRSGDLSVYWYQQSLDQGLQFLIQYYNGEERAKGNILERFSAQQFPDLHSELNLSSLELGDSALYFCASSVSGGAPNEQFFGPGTRLTVL.

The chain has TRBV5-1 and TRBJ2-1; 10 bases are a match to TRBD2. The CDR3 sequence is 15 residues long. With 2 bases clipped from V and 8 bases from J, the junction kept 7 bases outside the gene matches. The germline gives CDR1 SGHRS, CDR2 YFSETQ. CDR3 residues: CASSFSAGGPDEQFF. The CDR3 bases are TGCGCCAGCAGCTTCTCAGCGGGAGGGCCCGATGAGCAGTTCTTC.

CDR3 nucleotides: TGTGCCAGCAGCCTTAATTCGGGACTAGCCTCCAATGAGCAGTTCTTC. This sequence encodes CASSLNSGLASNEQFF. The rearrangement joins TRBV11-3 to TRBJ2-1; TRBD2 matches 9 bases. Germline V gene sequence: CDR1 SGHNT, CDR2 YENEEA. This CDR3 is built from 16 residues. V lost 5 bases and J lost 6; bases outside the gene matches: 11. The variable domain in full, completed from reference TRBV11-3 and TRBJ2-1, reads EAGVVQSPRYKIIEKKQPVAFWCNPISGHNTLYWYLQNLGQGPELLIRYENEEAVDDSQLPKDRFSAERLKGVDSTLKIQPAELGDSAVYLCASSLNSGLASNEQFFGPGTRLTVL.

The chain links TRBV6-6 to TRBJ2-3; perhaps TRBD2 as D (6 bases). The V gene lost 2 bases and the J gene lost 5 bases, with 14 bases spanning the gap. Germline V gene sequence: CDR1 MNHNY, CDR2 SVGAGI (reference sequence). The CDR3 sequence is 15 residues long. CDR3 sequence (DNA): TGTGCCAGCAGTTACGGGGGGAAGGGAGAAGATACGCAGTATTTT. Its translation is CASSYGGKGEDTQYF.